This TCR beta chain was captured by sequencing in a study of response to subunit inactivated influenza vaccine. This clonotype has more than one count but fewer than ten. Trimming removed 4 bases from V and 4 bases from J; junction bases left unmatched: 3. The CDR3 contains 16 residues. Germline CDR1 is LGHNA and CDR2 is YNFKEQ. MiXCR, applied by TCRdb to the RT-PCR reads, yields one record per CDR3 protein. The sample lists approximately 500,000 distinct CDR3 sequences; under 15% were seen once. This clonotype originated in a man aged 45 to 65 who received an inactivated influenza vaccine. This sample comprised PBMCs from blood, obtained 35 to 45 days after vaccination. The gene calls are TRBV4-2 and TRBJ2-1, with 14 bases identical to TRBD2. The CDR3 DNA reads as TGTGCCAGCAGCCCGACTAGCGGGGGGGATTACAATGAGCAGTTCTTC. Its protein product is CASSPTSGGDYNEQFF.